This passage covers 12 T cell receptor beta chains from one sample sequenced in a study of blood T cell repertoires in COVID-19. Assay used: immunoSEQ multiplex PCR; TCRdb lists only in-frame clones, some missing. The profile shows hundreds of thousands of clones, 83% of them singletons. The specimen sequenced was peripheral blood. These receptors were taken from a woman in her forties or fifties with acute or convalescent COVID-19.

The chain uses TRBV24-1 and TRBJ1-2; a weak D match, TRBD1 (5 bases). The CDR3 is 14 residues long. V was shortened by 0 bases and J by 2 bases, with 6 bases between the two germline ends. Germline values: CDR1 KGHDR, CDR2 SFDVKD. The CDR3 DNA reads TGTGCCACCAGTGATTTGCGGGGGAACTATGGCTACACCTTC. Translated, it gives CATSDLRGNYGYTF.

This chain joins TRBV10-3 and TRBJ2-3; possible D gene TRBD1, 6 bases. From germline, CDR1 is ENHRY and CDR2 SYGVKD. Between the trimmed V and J ends, which lost 6 bases and 1 base, there was a span of 11 bases. This CDR3 comprises 14 residues. Written as DNA, the CDR3 is TGTGCCATCAGGCTGGACAGCGGCACAGATACGCAGTATTTT. Translating gives CAIRLDSGTDTQYF.

The V and J genes are TRBV20-1 and TRBJ2-3, with D possibly matching TRBD2 (6 bases). V was shortened by 3 bases and J by 2 bases, with 15 bases between the two germline ends. Germline-derived CDR1 and CDR2 are DFQATT and SNEGSKA (reference sequence). The CDR3 is 15 amino acids. In DNA, the CDR3 is TGCAGTGCTAGTACGGACTATTCCTCCACAGATACGCAGTATTTT. As protein: CSASTDYSSTDTQYF.

The rearrangement uses TRBV28 and TRBJ1-4; a weak D match, TRBD1 (5 bases). This CDR3 spans 15 amino acids. V lost 6 bases to trimming and J lost 8 bases, with 19 bases between them. Germline loops: CDR1 MDHEN, CDR2 SYDVKM. Written as DNA, the CDR3 is TGTGCCAGCAGCCCCCTTGGAGGGGCAGGGGAAAAACTGTTTTTT. Translating gives CASSPLGGAGEKLFF.

The chain links TRBV7-3 to TRBJ2-2; no reliable D call. Germline CDR1 is SGHTA and CDR2 is FQGTGA. With 3 bases removed from V and 0 bases from J, the gap between germline ends came to 2 bases. The CDR3 extends over 13 amino acids. CDR3 region: CASSFTNTGELFF. Here the CDR3 DNA reads TGTGCCAGCAGCTTCACGAACACCGGGGAGCTGTTTTTT. The entire variable domain, with the rest obtained from reference TRBV7-3 and TRBJ2-2, is as follows: GAGVSQTPSNKVTEKGKYVELRCDPISGHTALYWYRQSLGQGPEFLIYFQGTGAADDSGLPNDRFFAVRPEGSVSTLKIQRTERGDSAVYLCASSFTNTGELFFGEGSRLTVL.

The chain is built from TRBV4-2 and TRBJ2-5; 14 bases agree with TRBD2. The CDR3 contains 20 residues. CDR1 and CDR2 from the germline V gene are LGHNA and YNFKEQ. Trimming at V came to 0 bases and at J to 1 base, leaving 10 bases not matched to a gene. CDR3 in amino acids: CASSQDRLAGGIGAQETQYF. CDR3 nucleotides: TGTGCCAGCAGCCAAGATAGACTAGCGGGAGGGATTGGGGCCCAAGAGACCCAGTACTTC.

J is TRBJ2-3 and V is TRBV5-4, with 9 positions matching TRBD2. This CDR3 is built from 17 residues. Germline loops: CDR1 SGHNT, CDR2 YYREEE (reference sequence). V lost 3 bases to trimming and J lost 4 bases; unmatched junction nucleotides: 12. The DNA of the CDR3 is TGTGCCAGCAGCTATACCAGGACTAGCGTGTCGGCAGATACGCAGTATTTT. This codes for CASSYTRTSVSADTQYF.

The rearrangement uses TRBV27 and TRBJ1-5; TRBD1 might be the D (5 bases). With 0 bases removed from V and 6 bases from J, the gap between germline ends came to 15 bases. This CDR3 is built from 16 residues. Per germline, CDR1 MNHEY and CDR2 SMNVEV (reference sequence). The CDR3 bases are TGTGCCAGCAGTTTATCGGGCGGAGGGGTGAGTCAGCCCCAGCATTTT. Protein sequence: CASSLSGGGVSQPQHF.

Sample share makes this clone medium-sized (0.01 to 0.1%). This chain connects TRBV7-9 to TRBJ2-7; 9 nucleotides agree with TRBD1. The germline CDR1 and CDR2 sequences are SEHNR and FQNEAQ (reference sequence). V was pared by 0 bases and J by 2 bases, with 2 bases of the junction left unmatched. This CDR3 comprises 15 residues. The CDR3 protein is CASSLAGTGPYEQYF. CDR3 nucleotide sequence: TGTGCCAGCAGCTTAGCTGGGACAGGGCCCTACGAGCAGTACTTC.

The rearrangement joins TRBV29-1 to TRBJ2-1, with 12 bases that match TRBD2. This CDR3 comprises 14 residues. The germline V gene has CDR1 SQVTM and CDR2 ANQGSEA. Losses at the gene ends were 4 bases for V and 5 bases for J; bases not matched to a gene: 3. For the CDR3, the DNA is TGCAGCGTTGGGACTAGCGGGGAGAACAATGAGCAGTTCTTC. Amino acids: CSVGTSGENNEQFF.

The V gene is TRBV5-4, the J gene TRBJ2-5, with 11 nucleotides matching TRBD2. The CDR3 is 16 residues long. V shed 3 bases, J shed 1 base, and the junction held 5 bases outside the gene matches. The V gene's germline CDR1 is SGHNT and CDR2 YYREEE (reference sequence). The CDR3 nucleotides read TGTGCCAGCAGCTCCGGGACTAGCGGAACCCAAGAGACCCAGTACTTC. Translation: CASSSGTSGTQETQYF.

V usage is TRBV6-6 and J usage is TRBJ1-1; D not resolved. The V and J ends lost 0 bases and 3 bases respectively, with 14 bases between them. Germline CDR1 reads MNHNY; CDR2 reads SVGAGI (reference sequence). The CDR3 length is 16 residues. The CDR3: CASSYSGRGGHTEAFF. In nucleotides, the CDR3 is TGTGCCAGCAGTTACTCTGGGCGGGGAGGCCACACTGAAGCTTTCTTT.